This paragraph covers one TCR beta chain sequence. Its target is unknown. CDR1 is MNHEY, CDR2 SMNVEV, per germline (reference sequence). This CDR3 contains 15 residues. Trimming cost V 4 bases and J 8 bases; bases outside gene matches: 10. This entry belongs to a study of cytomegalovirus exposure and HLA in healthy donors. Study in general: Earlier, roughly 180 million T cells were analyzed, and fewer than 120 million unique TCR beta sequences were found among them. Counted in an early data release were tens of millions of unique TCRs from HLA-typed donors.

The PCR contained 60 Vbeta and 13 Jbeta primers. Authors' methods: There were around 77 million unique TCR beta chains by a later count, and some 12 million of them were shared. Libraries were prepared by immunoSEQ multiplex PCR; TCRdb keeps only in-frame clonotypes and omits some of them. The DNA was the basis for D and trimming; V, J and clone size are from that table. The data show 150,000 to 200,000 clones, over 60% seen once. Study-level results: A later analysis reportedly identified an Asian-associated ancestry cluster as carrying fewer N-insertions than the roughly 600-donor mean.

The sequencing input was PBMCs. This TCR came from a woman aged 40 to 55 in good health and CMV-seronegative. V is TRBV27 and J is TRBJ2-1, with 8 bases aligning to TRBD1. The CDR3 nucleotides are TGTGCCAGCAGTTCAACAGGGGGGTCTCTCGATGAGCAGTTCTTC. Translation: CASSSTGGSLDEQFF.